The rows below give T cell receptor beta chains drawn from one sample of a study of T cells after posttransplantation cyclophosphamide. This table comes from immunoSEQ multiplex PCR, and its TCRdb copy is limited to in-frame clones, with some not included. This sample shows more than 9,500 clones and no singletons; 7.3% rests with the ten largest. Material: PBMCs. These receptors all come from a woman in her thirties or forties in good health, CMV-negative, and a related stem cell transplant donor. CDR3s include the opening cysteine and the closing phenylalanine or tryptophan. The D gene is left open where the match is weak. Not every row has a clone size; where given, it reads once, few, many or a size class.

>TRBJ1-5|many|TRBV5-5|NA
CASSLDRDQPQHF
TGTGCCAGCAGCTTGGACAGGGATCAGCCCCAGCATTTT
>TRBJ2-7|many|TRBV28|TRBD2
CASSFSGRAFYEQYF
TGTGCCAGCAGTTTTAGCGGGAGGGCATTCTACGAGCAGTACTTC
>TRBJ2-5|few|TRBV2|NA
CAIAAAQSQETQYF
TGTGCAATCGCAGCGGCGCAAAGTCAAGAGACCCAGTACTTC
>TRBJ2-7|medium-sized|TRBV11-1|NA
CASSLAAVSYEQYF
TGTGCCAGCAGCTTAGCGGCGGTCTCCTACGAGCAGTACTTC
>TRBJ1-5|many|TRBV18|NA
CASSPVRAGDQPQHF
TGTGCCAGCTCACCAGTCAGGGCAGGGGATCAGCCCCAGCATTTT
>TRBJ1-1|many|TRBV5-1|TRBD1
CASSLEGQGFIEAFF
TGCGCCAGCAGCTTGGAGGGACAGGGTTTTATTGAAGCTTTCTTT
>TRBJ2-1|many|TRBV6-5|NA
CASSYSATGPRSPFF
TGTGCCAGCAGTTACTCTGCGACAGGTCCTCGTTCCCCGTTCTTC
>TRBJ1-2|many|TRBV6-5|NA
CASSYSQGGYTF
TGTGCCAGCAGTTACTCGCAGGGAGGCTACACCTTC
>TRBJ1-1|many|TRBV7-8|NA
CASSITDSPNTEAFF
TGTGCCAGCAGCATAACCGACAGCCCGAACACTGAAGCTTTCTTT
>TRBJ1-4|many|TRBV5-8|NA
CASSLERGTNEKLFF
TGTGCCAGCAGCTTGGAAAGGGGGACTAATGAAAAACTGTTTTTT
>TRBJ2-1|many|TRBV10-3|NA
CAISGGVDEQFF
TGTGCCATCAGTGGAGGGGTCGATGAGCAGTTCTTC
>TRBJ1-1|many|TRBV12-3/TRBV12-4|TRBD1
CASSLVGGGGSEAFF
TGTGCCAGCAGTTTAGTAGGGGGCGGAGGTTCTGAAGCTTTCTTT
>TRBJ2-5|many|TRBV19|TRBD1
CASSIIGTVEETQYF
TGTGCCAGTAGTATCATCGGGACAGTCGAAGAGACCCAGTACTTC
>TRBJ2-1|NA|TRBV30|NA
CAWEGSREQFF
TGTGCCTGGGAAGGGTCTCGGGAGCAGTTCTTC
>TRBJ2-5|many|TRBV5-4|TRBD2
CASSGAGRGTQYF
TGTGCCAGCAGCGGAGCGGGACGGGGGACCCAGTACTTC
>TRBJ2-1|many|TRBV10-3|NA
CAISERGNNEQFF
TGTGCCATCAGTGAAAGGGGGAACAATGAGCAGTTCTTC
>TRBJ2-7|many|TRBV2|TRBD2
CASSERTALAGGGYEQYF
TGTGCCAGCAGTGAAAGAACCGCCCTAGCGGGGGGCGGGTACGAGCAGTACTTC
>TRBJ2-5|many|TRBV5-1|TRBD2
CASSGTSGGGSETQYF
TGCGCCAGCAGCGGGACTAGCGGGGGGGGTTCAGAGACCCAGTACTTC
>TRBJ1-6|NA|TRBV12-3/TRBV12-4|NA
CASSHQKGPLTLHF
TGTGCCAGCAGTCACCAGAAAGGGCCCCTCACCCTCCACTTT
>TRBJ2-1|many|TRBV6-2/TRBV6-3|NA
CASSSTLSGTMTNEQFF
TGTGCCAGCAGTTCTACCCTTTCCGGGACAATGACCAATGAGCAGTTCTTC
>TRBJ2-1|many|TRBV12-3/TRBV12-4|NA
CASSLSHVLNEQFF
TGTGCCAGCAGTTTATCGCACGTACTCAATGAGCAGTTCTTC
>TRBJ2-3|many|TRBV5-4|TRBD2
CASSFKLAGGSTDTQYF
TGTGCCAGCAGCTTTAAATTAGCGGGGGGGAGCACAGATACGCAGTATTTT
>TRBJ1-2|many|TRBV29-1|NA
CSVEADRIHGYTF
TGCAGCGTTGAGGCTGACAGGATTCATGGCTACACCTTC
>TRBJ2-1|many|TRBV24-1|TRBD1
CATSEGTVYNEQFF
TGTGCCACCAGTGAAGGGACAGTATACAATGAGCAGTTCTTC
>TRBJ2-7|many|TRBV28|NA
CASRQGRYEQYF
TGTGCCAGCAGACAGGGGAGGTACGAGCAGTACTTC
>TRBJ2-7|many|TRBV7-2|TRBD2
CASSLGLSGSAYEQYF
TGTGCCAGCAGCTTAGGTCTTAGCGGGAGTGCCTACGAGCAGTACTTC
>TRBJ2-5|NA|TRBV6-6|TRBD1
CASSYLNRGQETQYF
TGTGCCAGCAGTTATTTGAACAGGGGGCAAGAGACCCAGTACTTC
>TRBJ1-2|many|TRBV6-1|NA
CASRLKQVSDGYTF
TGTGCCAGCAGACTCAAACAGGTATCGGATGGCTACACCTTC
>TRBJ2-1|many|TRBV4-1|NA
CASSQDRWTGGGNEQFF
TGCGCCAGCAGCCAAGATCGCTGGACTGGCGGCGGGAATGAGCAGTTCTTC
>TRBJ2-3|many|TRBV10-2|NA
CASSEAGAGGDTQYF
TGCGCCAGCAGTGAGGCGGGGGCCGGGGGAGATACGCAGTATTTT
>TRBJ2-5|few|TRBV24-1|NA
CATSDLKGRGGTQYF
TGTGCCACCAGTGATTTGAAGGGCCGAGGAGGGACCCAGTACTTC
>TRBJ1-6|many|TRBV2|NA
CASRDRVYNSPLHF
TGTGCCAGCAGGGACAGAGTATATAATTCACCCCTCCACTTT
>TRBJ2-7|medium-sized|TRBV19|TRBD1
CASSIATGTDYEQYF
TGTGCCAGTAGTATAGCCACCGGGACAGATTACGAGCAGTACTTC